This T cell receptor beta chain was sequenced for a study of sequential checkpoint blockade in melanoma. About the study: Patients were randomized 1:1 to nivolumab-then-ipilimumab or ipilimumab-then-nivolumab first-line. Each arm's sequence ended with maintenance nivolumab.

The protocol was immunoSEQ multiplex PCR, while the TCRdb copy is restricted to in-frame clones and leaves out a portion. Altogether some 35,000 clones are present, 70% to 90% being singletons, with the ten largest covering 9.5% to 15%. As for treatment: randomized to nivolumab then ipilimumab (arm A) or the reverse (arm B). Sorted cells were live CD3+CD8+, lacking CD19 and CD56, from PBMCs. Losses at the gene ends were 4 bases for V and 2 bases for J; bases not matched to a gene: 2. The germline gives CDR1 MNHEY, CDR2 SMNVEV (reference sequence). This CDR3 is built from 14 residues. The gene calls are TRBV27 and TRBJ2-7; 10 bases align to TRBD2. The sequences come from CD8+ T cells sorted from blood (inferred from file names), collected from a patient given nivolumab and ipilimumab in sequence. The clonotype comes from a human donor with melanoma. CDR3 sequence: CASSSSGRTYEQYF. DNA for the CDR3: TGTGCCAGCAGTTCTAGCGGGAGAACCTACGAGCAGTACTTC.